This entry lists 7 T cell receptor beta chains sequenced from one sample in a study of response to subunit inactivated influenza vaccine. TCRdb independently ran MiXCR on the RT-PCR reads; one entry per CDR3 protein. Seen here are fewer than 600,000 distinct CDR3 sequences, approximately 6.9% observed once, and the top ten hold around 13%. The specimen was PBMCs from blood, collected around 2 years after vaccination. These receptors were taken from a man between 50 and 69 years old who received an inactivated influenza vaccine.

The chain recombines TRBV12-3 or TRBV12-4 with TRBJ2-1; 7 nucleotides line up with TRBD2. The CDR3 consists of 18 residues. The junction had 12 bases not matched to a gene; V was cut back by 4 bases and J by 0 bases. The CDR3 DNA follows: TGTGCCAGCAGTTCTTGGGGGGGGAGGGCTAGCTCCTACAATGAGCAGTTCTTC. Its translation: CASSSWGGRASSYNEQFF.

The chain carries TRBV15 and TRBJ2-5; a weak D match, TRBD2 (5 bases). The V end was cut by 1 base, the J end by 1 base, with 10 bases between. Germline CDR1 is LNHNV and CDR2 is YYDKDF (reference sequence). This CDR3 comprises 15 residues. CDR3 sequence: CATSRVSSSQETQYF. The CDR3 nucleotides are TGTGCCACCAGCAGAGTGTCTAGCAGCCAAGAGACCCAGTACTTC.

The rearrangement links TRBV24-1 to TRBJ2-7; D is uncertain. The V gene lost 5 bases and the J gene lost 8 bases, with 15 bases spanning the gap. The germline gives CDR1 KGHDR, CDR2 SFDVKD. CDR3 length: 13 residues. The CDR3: CATSATGQGKQYF. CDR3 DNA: TGTGCCACCAGTGCCACCGGCCAAGGAAAGCAGTACTTC.

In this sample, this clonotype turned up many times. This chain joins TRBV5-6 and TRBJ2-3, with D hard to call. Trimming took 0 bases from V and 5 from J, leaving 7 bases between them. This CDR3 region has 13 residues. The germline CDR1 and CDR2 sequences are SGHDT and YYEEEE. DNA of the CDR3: TGTGCCAGCAGCTTGGCTATCGGAGATACGCAGTATTTT. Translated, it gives CASSLAIGDTQYF.

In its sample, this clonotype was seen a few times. CDR3 protein: CASRNRQGANFPGANVLTF. The CDR3 region has the DNA TGTGCCAGCAGGAATCGACAGGGGGCGAATTTTCCTGGGGCCAACGTCCTGACTTTC. This rearrangement joins TRBV6-2 or TRBV6-3 to TRBJ2-6; the match to TRBD1 covers 10 bases. CDR3 length: 19 residues. The germline V gene encodes CDR1 MNHEY and CDR2 SVGEGT. The ends lost 6 bases at V and 2 bases at J; junction bases unmatched: 13.

The CDR3 DNA reads TGTGCTAGCGGGGAATTATCTGAGACCCAGTACTTC. Its translation is CASGELSETQYF. The chain recombines TRBV7-7 with TRBJ2-5; 8 bases fit TRBD2. Germline CDR1 reads SSHAT; CDR2 reads FNYEAQ (reference sequence). CDR3 length: 12 amino acids.

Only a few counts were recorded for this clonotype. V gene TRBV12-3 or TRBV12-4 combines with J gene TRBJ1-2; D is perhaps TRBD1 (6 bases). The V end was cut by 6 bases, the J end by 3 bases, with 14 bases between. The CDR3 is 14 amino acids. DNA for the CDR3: TGTGCCAGCAGCTCTACAGGGATGTACTATGGCTACACCTTC. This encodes CASSSTGMYYGYTF.